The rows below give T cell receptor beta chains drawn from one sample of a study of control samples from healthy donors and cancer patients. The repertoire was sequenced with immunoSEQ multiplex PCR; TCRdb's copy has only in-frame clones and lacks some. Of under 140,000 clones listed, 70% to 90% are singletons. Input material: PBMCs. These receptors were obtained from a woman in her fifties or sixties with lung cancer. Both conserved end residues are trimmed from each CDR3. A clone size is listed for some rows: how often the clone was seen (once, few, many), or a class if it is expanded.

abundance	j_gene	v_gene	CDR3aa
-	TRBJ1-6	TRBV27	ASRPTDRGNRNPFNSPLH
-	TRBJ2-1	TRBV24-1	ATSDPPGEQF
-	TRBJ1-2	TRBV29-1	SVDGTRGYT
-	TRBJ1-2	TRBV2	ASSEASSRNYGYT
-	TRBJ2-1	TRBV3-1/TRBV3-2	ASSQLSGSTYNEQF
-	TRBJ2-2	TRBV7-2	ASSWPRTPITGELF
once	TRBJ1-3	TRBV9	ASSSTALAGNTIY
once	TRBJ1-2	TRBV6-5	ASRGPPNYGYT
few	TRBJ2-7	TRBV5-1	ASSAGTVSYEQY
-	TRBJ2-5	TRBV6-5	ASRGNPETQY
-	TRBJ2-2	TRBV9	ASRSGGIITGELF
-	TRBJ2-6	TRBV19	ASSPRTVLKGANVLT
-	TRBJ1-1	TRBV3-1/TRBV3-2	ASSFRDGFMNTEAF
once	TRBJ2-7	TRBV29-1	SVGTAPLYEQY
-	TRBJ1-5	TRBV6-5	ASSYSRGRQPQH
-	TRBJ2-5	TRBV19	ASSGDGNQETQY
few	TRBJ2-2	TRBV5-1	ASRWTSGDTGELF
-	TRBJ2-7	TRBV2	ASSELAYEQY
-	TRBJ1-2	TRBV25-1	ASSARDSRGYT
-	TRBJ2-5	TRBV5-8	ASSGRGATLEETQY
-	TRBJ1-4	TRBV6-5	ASSYSHDNEKLF
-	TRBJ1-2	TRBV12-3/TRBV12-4	ASSVTGYYGYT
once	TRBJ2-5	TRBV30	AWSRGGRQETQY
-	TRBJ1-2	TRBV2	ASSEGVLNYGYT
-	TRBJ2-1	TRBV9	ASSGLSAEQF
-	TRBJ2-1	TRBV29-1	SVVGDQVYNEQF
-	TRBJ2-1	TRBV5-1	ASSSGGAASSYNEQF
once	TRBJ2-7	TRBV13	ASSTQGTAPYEQY
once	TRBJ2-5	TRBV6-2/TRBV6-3	ASSATGTAQETQY
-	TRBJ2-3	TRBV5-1	ASSEGRVPTDTQY
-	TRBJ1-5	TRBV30	AWSLAGRLGNQPQH
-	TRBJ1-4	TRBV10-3	AISAGTGVGEKLF
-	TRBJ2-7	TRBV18	ASSPTDKGTYEQY
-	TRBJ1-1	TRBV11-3	ASSTRTGRNTEAF
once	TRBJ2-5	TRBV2	ASSGDRSLQGTQY
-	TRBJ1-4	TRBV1	TSSHTGGGEKLF
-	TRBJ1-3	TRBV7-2	ASSPPVGTISGNTIY
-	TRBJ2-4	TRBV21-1	ASSKVLGTGGH
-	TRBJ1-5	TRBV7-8	ASSLFSIGSNQPQH
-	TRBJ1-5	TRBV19	ASSWGVGNQPQH
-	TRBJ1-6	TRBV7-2	ASTLGGVGSPLH
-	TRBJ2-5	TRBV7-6	ASSLGPQETQY
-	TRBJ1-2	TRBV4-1	ASSRGDSTLVYGYT
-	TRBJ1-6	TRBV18	ASSLGTVKDSPLH
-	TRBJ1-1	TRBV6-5	ASRKMGEAF
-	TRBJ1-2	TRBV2	ASSERRKIANYGYT
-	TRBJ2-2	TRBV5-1	ASSSPGQANTGELF
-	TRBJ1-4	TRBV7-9	ASSFQAGGEKLF
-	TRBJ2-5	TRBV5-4	ASSLEFGVQETQY